The text below deals with one T cell receptor beta chain. Its antigen is as yet unknown. The data originate from a study of OX40 agonist ivuxolimab in advanced cancers. Study-level results: Antigens targeted by the expanded peripheral T cells were not determined. Partial responders dosed at 0.1-3.0 mg/kg displayed clonal expansion ranking among the lowest.

The repertoire was sequenced with immunoSEQ multiplex PCR; TCRdb's copy has only in-frame clones and lacks some. The top ten clones hold 1.2% of a sample with roughly 99,000 clones, 75% to 95% of them seen once. The receptor was derived from an adult with an advanced solid tumor such as melanoma, head and neck, liver or kidney cancer. The source was CD4+ or CD8+ T cells sorted from blood, collected in a trial of the OX40 agonist ivuxolimab.

CDR3 nucleotide sequence: TGTGCCAGCAGCCTTAGCGCTAAAGGAGATACGCAGTATTTT. Translating gives CASSLSAKGDTQYF. The chain combines TRBV11-3 with TRBJ2-3; a weak D match, TRBD2 (5 bases). The V end lost 5 bases, the J end lost 5 bases, and 14 bases lay between the germline ends. Germline CDR1 reads SGHNT; CDR2 reads YENEEA. CDR3 length: 14 residues.